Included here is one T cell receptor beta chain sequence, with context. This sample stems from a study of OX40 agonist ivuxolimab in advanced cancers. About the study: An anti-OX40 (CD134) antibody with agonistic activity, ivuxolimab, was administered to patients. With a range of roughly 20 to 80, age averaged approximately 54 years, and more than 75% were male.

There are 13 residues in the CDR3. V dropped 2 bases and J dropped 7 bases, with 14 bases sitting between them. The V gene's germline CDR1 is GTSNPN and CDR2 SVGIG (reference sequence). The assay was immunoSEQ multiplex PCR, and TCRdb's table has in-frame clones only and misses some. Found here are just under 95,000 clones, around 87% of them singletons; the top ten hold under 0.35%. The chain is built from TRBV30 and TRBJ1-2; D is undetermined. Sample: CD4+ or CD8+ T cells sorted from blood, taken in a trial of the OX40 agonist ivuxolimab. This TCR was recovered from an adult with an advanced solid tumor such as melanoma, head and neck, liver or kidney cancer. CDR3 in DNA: TGTGCCTGGAGTCCCCGACGGACCGGTGGCTACACCTTC. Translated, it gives CAWSPRRTGGYTF. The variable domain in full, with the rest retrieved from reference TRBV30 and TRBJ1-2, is SQTIHQWPATLVQPVGSPLSLECTVEGTSNPNLYWYRQAAGRGLQLLFYSVGIGQISSEVPQNLSASRPQDRQFILSSKKLLLSDSGFYLCAWSPRRTGGYTFGSGTRLTVV.